This entry lists 22 T cell receptor beta chains sequenced from one sample in a study of cytomegalovirus exposure and HLA in healthy donors. The PCR contained 60 Vbeta and 13 Jbeta primers. The repertoire was sequenced with immunoSEQ multiplex PCR; TCRdb's copy has only in-frame clones and lacks some. The profile covers around 180,000 clones, with 84% appearing a single time and 4.8% taken by the ten largest. The specimen was PBMCs. These receptors were taken from a man between 18 and 35 years old in good health and CMV-seronegative.

This clone was detected only once. The J gene is TRBJ1-3, the V gene TRBV19, with D perhaps TRBD1 (6 bases). The V gene's germline CDR1 is LNHDA and CDR2 SQIVND (reference sequence). V was pared by 6 bases and J by 0 bases, with 15 bases between. The CDR3 length is 16 residues. CDR3 amino acids: CASSRQVQHSGNTIYF. The CDR3 DNA reads as TGTGCCAGTAGCAGACAGGTCCAACACTCTGGAAACACCATATATTTT.

In this sample, this clone turned up a few times. V gene TRBV28 combines with J gene TRBJ2-7; 9 nucleotides align to TRBD1. Germline V lookup: CDR1 MDHEN, CDR2 SYDVKM. J was trimmed by 3 bases and V by 6 bases; bases with no gene match: 6. The CDR3 covers 14 residues. CDR3 DNA sequence: TGTGCCAGCAGGGACAGGGGCTCCCTCTACGAGCAGTACTTC. The encoded protein is CASRDRGSLYEQYF.

This chain uses TRBV14 with TRBJ2-7, with D unresolved. The CDR3 totals 15 residues. Per the germline V gene, CDR1 is SGHDN and CDR2 is FVKESK. V was cut by 0 bases and J by 3 bases, with 12 bases left in between. CDR3 residues: CASSQDMSGLYEQYF. The DNA for the CDR3 is TGTGCCAGCAGCCAAGATATGAGTGGTCTCTACGAGCAGTACTTC.

This clone was seen just once. The chain couples TRBV5-5 to TRBJ2-2; D is possibly TRBD2 (5 bases). Germline V gene sequence: CDR1 SGHKS, CDR2 YYEKEE (reference sequence). The CDR3 extends over 14 amino acids. Trimming took off 4 bases at V and 1 base at J, with 8 bases between the two ends. In DNA, the CDR3 is TGTGCCAGCAGCAGCGGTGTGAACACCGGGGAGCTGTTTTTT. Its translation: CASSSGVNTGELFF.

The table lists this clone with a count of one. The rearrangement links TRBV10-2 to TRBJ1-5; possible D gene TRBD1, 6 bases. The CDR3 loop spans 13 amino acids. V was cut by 4 bases and J by 5 bases, with 9 bases left in between. CDR1 and CDR2 (germline): WSHSY, SAAADI. CDR3: CASSGQEYQPQHF. CDR3 DNA sequence: TGCGCCAGCAGTGGACAGGAATATCAGCCCCAGCATTTT.

A remark on this clone: The sample holds other DNA sequences that translate to the same CDR3. This chain connects TRBV5-4 to TRBJ1-1, with TRBD1 as a possible D gene (5 bases). The CDR3 runs to 12 residues. V dropped 5 bases and J dropped 4 bases, with 9 bases sitting between them. The germline gives CDR1 SGHNT, CDR2 YYREEE (reference sequence). The CDR3 spells CASSWGGTEAFF. Here the CDR3 DNA reads TGTGCCAGCAGTTGGGGCGGCACTGAAGCTTTCTTT.

V gene TRBV5-1 combines with J gene TRBJ2-7; 11 positions agree with TRBD1. V lost 4 bases, J lost 4 bases, and 10 bases stayed unmatched. CDR1 SGHRS and CDR2 YFSETQ come from the germline V gene. CDR3 length: 16 amino acids. The CDR3 DNA is TGCGCCAGCAGCCCTGGACAGGGGGCTATTATTTACGAGCAGTACTTC. This codes for CASSPGQGAIIYEQYF.

The V gene is TRBV9, the J gene TRBJ2-1, with D possibly TRBD2 on 5 matching bases. V lost 0 bases, J lost 3 bases, and 13 bases lay in between. Germline loops: CDR1 SGDLS, CDR2 YYNGEE. The CDR3 covers 16 residues. The CDR3 DNA sequence: TGTGCCAGCAGCGTAGCTTCCTCGGGAAGCTACAATGAGCAGTTCTTC. It translates to CASSVASSGSYNEQFF. Full variable domain (outside the CDR3, taken from reference TRBV9 and TRBJ2-1): DSGVTQTPKHLITATGQRVTLRCSPRSGDLSVYWYQQSLDQGLQFLIQYYNGEERAKGNILERFSAQQFPDLHSELNLSSLELGDSALYFCASSVASSGSYNEQFFGPGTRLTVL.

The genes are TRBV5-1 and TRBJ2-7; TRBD2 aligns across 9 bases. Trimming removed 4 bases from V and 3 bases from J; junction bases left unmatched: 11. This CDR3 region has 16 residues. Per germline, CDR1 SGHRS and CDR2 YFSETQ. CDR3 sequence reads: CASSTLVSSGSYEQYF. The CDR3 nucleotides read TGCGCCAGCAGCACTCTCGTGAGTAGCGGGAGCTACGAGCAGTACTTC.

The chain recombines TRBV7-2 with TRBJ2-1; D is perhaps TRBD2 (5 bases). CDR1 is SGHTA and CDR2 is FQGNSA in the germline V gene. V gave up 1 base and J gave up 1 base, with 11 bases separating them. The CDR3 is made up of 16 amino acids. The CDR3 DNA is TGTGCCAGCAGCTTAGTCGGGGTGGGATCCTACAATGAGCAGTTCTTC. Translating it yields CASSLVGVGSYNEQFF.

CDR3 sequence: CSVGVSTDTQYF. In nucleotides, the CDR3 is TGCAGCGTTGGAGTTAGCACAGATACGCAGTATTTT. The chain combines TRBV29-1 with TRBJ2-3, with D uncertain. Looked up from germline, CDR1 is SQVTM and CDR2 is ANQGSEA. The CDR3 covers 12 residues. With 4 bases removed from V and 0 bases from J, the gap between germline ends came to 5 bases.

A few counts support this clone. This sequence joins TRBV19 and TRBJ1-4; 8 bases are shared with TRBD1. Trimming removed 6 bases from V and 8 bases from J; junction bases left unmatched: 11. Germline assignment: CDR1 LNHDA and CDR2 SQIVND (reference sequence). CDR3 size: 15 residues. The CDR3 DNA follows: TGTGCCAGTAGCCCTGACAGGGGAGGACTAGAAAAACTGTTTTTT. This encodes CASSPDRGGLEKLFF.

Points on this clone: A read error may produce the germline difference seen at one junction end. The chain has TRBV7-7 and TRBJ2-2; D perhaps matches TRBD1 (5 bases). The CDR3 sequence is 14 residues long. Germline-derived CDR1 and CDR2 are SSHAT and FNYEAQ (reference sequence). The CDR3 DNA sequence: TGTGCTAGCAGCTTAGGACAGAACACCGGGGAGCTGTTTTTT. It codes for CASSLGQNTGELFF.

V gene TRBV27 combines with J gene TRBJ2-7, with 9 bases identical to TRBD2. After removal of 0 bases from V and 2 bases from J, the junction contained 5 bases not matched to a gene. The CDR3 consists of 16 residues. Germline-derived CDR1 and CDR2 are MNHEY and SMNVEV (reference sequence). The CDR3 here is CASSLSALAGTYEQYF. The DNA for the CDR3 is TGTGCCAGCAGTTTATCAGCCCTAGCGGGAACCTACGAGCAGTACTTC.

The chain links TRBV27 to TRBJ1-1; 8 bases align to TRBD1. Germline V gene lookup returns CDR1 MNHEY and CDR2 SMNVEV (reference sequence). Losses at the gene ends were 5 bases for V and 1 base for J; bases not matched to a gene: 9. The CDR3 contains 16 residues. The CDR3 DNA sequence: TGTGCCAGCAGTCTTCAGGGGGCTCTACCGAACACTGAAGCTTTCTTT. Its protein product is CASSLQGALPNTEAFF.

The V and J genes are TRBV4-1 and TRBJ1-2; TRBD1 agrees at 10 bases. J gave up 7 bases and V 1 base, and 9 bases lay outside the gene matches. Germline values: CDR1 MGHRA, CDR2 YSYEKL. The CDR3 extends over 16 amino acids. This chain's CDR3 is CASSQVRQGAKGGYTF. As DNA, the CDR3 is TGCGCCAGCAGCCAAGTCCGACAGGGGGCTAAGGGTGGCTACACCTTC.

The V gene is TRBV25-1, the J gene TRBJ2-5, with 12 bases identical to TRBD2. The CDR3 sequence is 17 residues long. Unmatched junction bases numbered 13, after V lost 6 bases and J lost 5 bases. CDR1 MGHDK and CDR2 SYGVNS come from the germline V gene. The CDR3 DNA is TGTGCCAGCAGCTCCGGCCTTCTAGCGGGGGGGCTGGAGACCCAGTACTTC. It is translated as CASSSGLLAGGLETQYF.

The V and J genes are TRBV29-1 and TRBJ1-2; TRBD1 aligns across 11 bases. The germline CDR1 and CDR2 sequences are SQVTM and ANQGSEA. This CDR3 region has 14 residues. With V trimmed by 6 bases and J by 7 bases, 10 bases remained unmatched. CDR3 sequence reads: CSVPSDRGPFGYTF. CDR3 nucleotides: TGCAGCGTACCATCGGACAGGGGGCCGTTTGGCTACACCTTC.

The genes are TRBV10-2 and TRBJ2-3; D may be TRBD2 (6 bases). This CDR3 has 13 amino acids. The V end lost 11 bases, the J end lost 1 base, and 13 bases lay between the germline ends. Per the germline V gene, CDR1 is WSHSY and CDR2 is SAAADI. The CDR3 here is CAGTPAGTDTQYF. CDR3 nucleotides: TGCGCCGGGACTCCAGCGGGCACAGATACGCAGTATTTT.

This clone was detected only once. The chain employs TRBV5-6 and TRBJ2-5; tentative D call: TRBD1 (8 bases). CDR1 SGHDT and CDR2 YYEEEE come from the germline V gene. CDR3 length equals 16 residues. V lost 3 bases to trimming and J lost 1 base, with 16 bases between them. This CDR3 reads CASSYSTGEGQETQYF. CDR3 nucleotide sequence: TGTGCCAGCAGCTACTCGACAGGGGAGGGCCAAGAGACCCAGTACTTC.

Here the CDR3 DNA reads TGTGCCAGCAGGTTCTCAGGCCAGAACACTGAAGCTTTCTTT. Its translation is CASRFSGQNTEAFF. The chain is built from TRBV11-2 and TRBJ1-1; D not certain. Per germline, CDR1 SGHAT and CDR2 FQNNGV. The ends were cut back, 6 bases at V and 1 base at J, with 12 bases in the middle. The length of the CDR3 is 14 residues.

CDR3 in DNA: TGCGCCAGCAGCTTGGGCGACAGGGGCCTAACCCGCACACCCCTCCACTTT. Translating it yields CASSLGDRGLTRTPLHF. The V gene is TRBV5-1, the J gene TRBJ1-6; 8 bases align to TRBD1. The germline CDR1 and CDR2 sequences are SGHRS and YFSETQ. The CDR3 has 17 amino acids. V shed 0 bases and J 11 bases; nucleotides not matched to a gene: 13.